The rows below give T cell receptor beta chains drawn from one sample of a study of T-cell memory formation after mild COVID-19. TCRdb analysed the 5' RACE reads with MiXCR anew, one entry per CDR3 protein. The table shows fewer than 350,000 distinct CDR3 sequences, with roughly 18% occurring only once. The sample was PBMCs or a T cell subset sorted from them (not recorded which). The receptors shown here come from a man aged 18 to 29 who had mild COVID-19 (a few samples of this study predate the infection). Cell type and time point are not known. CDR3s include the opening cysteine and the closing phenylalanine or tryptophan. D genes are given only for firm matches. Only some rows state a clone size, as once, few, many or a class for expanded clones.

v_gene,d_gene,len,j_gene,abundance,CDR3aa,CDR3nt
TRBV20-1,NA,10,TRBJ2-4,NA,CSGDSDIQYF,TGCAGCGGGGACTCAGACATTCAGTACTTC
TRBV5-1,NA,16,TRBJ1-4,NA,CASSPPGGLGYEKLFF,TGCGCCAGCAGCCCCCCCGGTGGCCTCGGGTATGAAAAACTGTTTTTT
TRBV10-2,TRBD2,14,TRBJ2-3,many,CASKGDAGVDTQYF,TGCGCCAGCAAAGGGGATGCGGGGGTAGATACGCAGTATTTT
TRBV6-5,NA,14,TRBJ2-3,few,CATRQRLDTDTQYF,TGTGCCACCCGTCAACGACTCGACACAGATACGCAGTATTTT
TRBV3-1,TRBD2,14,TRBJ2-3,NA,CASSQRTSPDTQYF,TGTGCCAGCAGCCAACGGACTAGCCCCGATACGCAGTATTTT
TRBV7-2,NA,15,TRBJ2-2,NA,CASSHTGTFPGELFF,TGTGCCAGCAGCCACACCGGGACTTTTCCCGGGGAGCTGTTTTTT
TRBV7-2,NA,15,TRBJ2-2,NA,CASSTLGGVIGELFF,TGTGCCAGCAGCACCCTTGGCGGGGTCATCGGGGAGCTGTTTTTT
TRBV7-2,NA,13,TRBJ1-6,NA,CASSFQGNSPLHF,TGTGCCAGCAGCTTCCAGGGGAATTCACCCCTCCACTTT
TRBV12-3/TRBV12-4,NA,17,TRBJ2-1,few,CASTLSPLAGAYNEQFF,TGTGCCAGCACCCTATCCCCTCTCGCGGGGGCTTACAATGAGCAGTTCTTC
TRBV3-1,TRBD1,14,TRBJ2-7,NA,CASSQEQGAGEQYF,TGTGCCAGCAGCCAAGAACAGGGGGCAGGCGAGCAGTACTTC
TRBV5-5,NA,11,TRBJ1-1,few,CATSKNTEAFF,TGTGCCACTTCAAAGAACACTGAAGCTTTCTTT
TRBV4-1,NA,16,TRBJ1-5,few,CASSQARASGYQPQHF,TGCGCCAGCAGCCAAGCGAGGGCCTCCGGCTATCAGCCCCAGCATTTT
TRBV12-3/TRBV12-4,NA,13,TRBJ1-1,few,CASSFRQNTEAFF,TGTGCCAGCAGTTTTAGACAGAACACTGAAGCTTTCTTT
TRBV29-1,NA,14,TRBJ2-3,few,CSVGHRAFTDTQYF,TGCAGCGTTGGGCACAGGGCTTTCACAGATACGCAGTATTTT
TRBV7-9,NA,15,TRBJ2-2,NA,CASSFKGGGTGELFF,TGTGCCAGCAGCTTTAAGGGTGGTGGTACCGGGGAGCTGTTTTTT
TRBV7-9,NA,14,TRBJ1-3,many,CASSFTGTGNTIYF,TGTGCCAGCAGCTTCACCGGGACAGGAAACACCATATATTTT
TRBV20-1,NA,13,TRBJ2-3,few,CSGGPGELDTQYF,TGCAGTGGAGGACCGGGGGAACTAGATACGCAGTATTTT
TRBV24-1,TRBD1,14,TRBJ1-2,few,CATSPGDRDYGYTF,TGTGCCACCAGCCCTGGGGACAGGGACTATGGCTACACCTTC
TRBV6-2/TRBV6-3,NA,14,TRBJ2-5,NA,CASSWRALQETQYF,TGTGCCAGCAGTTGGAGGGCGCTCCAAGAGACCCAGTACTTC
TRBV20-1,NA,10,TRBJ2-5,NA,CSAGKEAQYF,TGCAGTGCTGGAAAAGAAGCCCAGTACTTC
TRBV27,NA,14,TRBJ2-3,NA,CASSLFSSSDTQYF,TGTGCCAGCAGTTTATTTAGCAGTTCAGATACGCAGTATTTT
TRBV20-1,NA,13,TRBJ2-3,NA,CSASSKGEDTQYF,TGCAGTGCTAGCTCGAAGGGGGAAGATACGCAGTATTTT